The 10 T cell receptor beta chains below come from one sample, sequenced in a study of CD8 T cells in ankylosing spondylitis. A single record per CDR3 protein comes from TCRdb applying MiXCR to the 5' RACE reads. The data show 250,000 to 350,000 distinct CDR3 sequences, approximately 20% seen once. Sequencing used blood, either unsorted or a sorted T cell fraction (not recorded which). The origin of the receptors is a male donor with ankylosing spondylitis or in good health (not recorded which).

This clonotype occurred a few times. The chain recombines TRBV12-3 or TRBV12-4 with TRBJ1-2; possibly TRBD1 for D (5 bases). Trimming shortened V by 5 bases and J by 0 bases, and 10 bases separated the two germline ends. This CDR3 has 14 amino acids. CDR3 sequence (DNA): TGTGCCAGCAGTCCGGGGCTATCTAACTATGGCTACACCTTC. It specifies CASSPGLSNYGYTF.

This clonotype has only a few counts. The gene calls are TRBV12-3 or TRBV12-4 and TRBJ1-5, with 7 bases matching TRBD1. Trimming removed 5 bases from V and 9 bases from J; junction bases left unmatched: 10. The CDR3 sequence is 14 residues long. CDR3 nucleotides: TGTGCCAGCAGTCTAGGACAGGCCTCTGGGCCCCAGCATTTT. Translation gives CASSLGQASGPQHF.

A few counts support this clonotype. The chain links TRBV5-1 to TRBJ2-2; perhaps TRBD2 as D (6 bases). The germline V gene has CDR1 SGHRS and CDR2 YFSETQ. The CDR3 loop spans 16 amino acids. V dropped 5 bases and J dropped 1 base, with 15 bases sitting between them. The CDR3: CASSLGPGRNTGELFF. CDR3 DNA sequence: TGCGCCAGCAGTCTTGGCCCCGGGAGGAACACCGGGGAGCTGTTTTTT.

The chain joins TRBV20-1 to TRBJ2-1; TRBD1 might be the D (7 bases). V was pared by 3 bases and J by 0 bases, with 12 bases between. The CDR3 contains 15 residues. Looked up from germline, CDR1 is DFQATT and CDR2 is SNEGSKA (reference sequence). The CDR3 protein is CSASGQGGSYNEQFF. The CDR3 DNA reads TGCAGTGCTAGTGGGCAGGGGGGCTCCTACAATGAGCAGTTCTTC.

This clonotype was found a few times. The chain recombines TRBV11-2 with TRBJ2-3, with D perhaps TRBD2 (6 bases). V lost 0 bases and J 0 bases, leaving 13 bases between the germline ends. Germline V gene lookup returns CDR1 SGHAT and CDR2 FQNNGV. The CDR3 length is 17 residues. CDR3 coding DNA: TGTGCCAGCAGCTTAGACCCCGGACGGGGGAGCACAGATACGCAGTATTTT. It translates to CASSLDPGRGSTDTQYF.

V usage is TRBV25-1 and J usage is TRBJ1-2; D call uncertain. In germline, CDR1 is MGHDK, CDR2 SYGVNS. This CDR3 has 13 residues. V was cut by 3 bases and J by 5 bases, with 10 bases left in between. DNA for the CDR3: TGTGCCAGCAGTGAGCGAACGGTTTATGGCTACACCTTC. Translating gives CASSERTVYGYTF.

This chain links TRBV9 with TRBJ2-1; D ambiguous. V dropped 0 bases and J dropped 7 bases, with 5 bases sitting between them. From germline, CDR1 is SGDLS and CDR2 YYNGEE. CDR3 size: 12 residues. The CDR3 region has the DNA TGTGCCAGCAGCGTAGGTTTTAATGAGCAGTTCTTC. Protein: CASSVGFNEQFF.

The rearrangement links TRBV7-3 to TRBJ2-3, with 9 bases fitting TRBD1. V was pared by 2 bases and J by 7 bases, with 7 bases of the junction left unmatched. Germline V gives CDR1 SGHTA, CDR2 FQGTGA. The CDR3 covers 15 residues. This chain's CDR3 is CASSLAGTGINTQYF. The CDR3 coding sequence is TGTGCCAGCAGCTTAGCAGGGACAGGGATAAATACGCAGTATTTT.

This clonotype was recorded many times. The rearrangement uses TRBV10-3 and TRBJ2-1, with 9 bases fitting TRBD2. The CDR3 runs to 20 residues. Germline values: CDR1 ENHRY, CDR2 SYGVKD. Unmatched junction bases numbered 12, after V lost 0 bases and J lost 0 bases. The CDR3 sequence is CAISESSGGQSSYSYNEQFF. CDR3 in DNA: TGTGCCATCAGTGAGTCGAGCGGGGGGCAGTCTAGTTACTCCTACAATGAGCAGTTCTTC.

The chain couples TRBV15 to TRBJ2-3; D remains ambiguous. Trimming shortened V by 3 bases and J by 2 bases, and 12 bases separated the two germline ends. The germline V gene has CDR1 LNHNV and CDR2 YYDKDF (reference sequence). The CDR3 has 15 residues. The CDR3 bases are TGTGCCACCAGCAGCCCCCTAGGAATCACAGATACGCAGTATTTT. It translates to CATSSPLGITDTQYF.